These 27 T cell receptor beta chains share one sample of origin, sequenced in a study of cytomegalovirus exposure and HLA in healthy donors. 60 Vbeta and 13 Jbeta primers were used in PCR. Here immunoSEQ multiplex PCR was the method, and the copy in TCRdb shows in-frame clones only, minus some. The sample consists of 250,000 or so clones, about 90% of them appearing once. The source material was PBMCs. These receptors all stem from a girl aged 2-9 years in good health and CMV-seronegative.

The chain has TRBV28 and TRBJ1-4, with D possibly TRBD1 on 5 matching bases. The CDR3 has 14 amino acids. Germline CDR1 is MDHEN and CDR2 is SYDVKM. The V gene lost 4 bases and the J gene lost 8 bases, with 14 bases spanning the gap. CDR3 sequence (DNA): TGTGCCAGCAGTTCAGTAGGGGCGTCGGAAAAACTGTTTTTT. Residues: CASSSVGASEKLFF.

This chain links TRBV29-1 with TRBJ1-6, with a weak D call TRBD1 (6 bases). The CDR3 has 15 amino acids. The germline CDR1 and CDR2 sequences are SQVTM and ANQGSEA. Trimming removed 7 bases from V and 6 bases from J, with 19 bases in between. CDR3 nucleotide sequence: TGCAGCGCACAGACAGGTCTCCTTCCTAATTCACCCCTCCACTTT. Protein product: CSAQTGLLPNSPLHF.

This chain links TRBV7-6 with TRBJ2-7, with D possibly being TRBD2 (5 bases). The germline V and J ends were trimmed by 1 base and 3 bases, with 13 bases remaining between them. The V gene's germline CDR1 is SGHVS and CDR2 FNYEAQ. There are 15 residues in the CDR3. This CDR3 reads CASSLVRGHRYEQYF. CDR3 coding DNA: TGTGCCAGCAGCTTAGTCCGGGGTCATCGCTACGAGCAGTACTTC.

The chain carries TRBV10-3 and TRBJ2-1; D is possibly TRBD2 (5 bases). Trimming pared 4 bases from V and 5 bases from J, leaving 15 bases between. The CDR3 runs 15 residues. The V gene's germline CDR1 is ENHRY and CDR2 SYGVKD. The CDR3 nucleotides read TGTGCCATCAGTGTGCTAGACGGAGGAGACAATGAGCAGTTCTTC. It is translated as CAISVLDGGDNEQFF.

The chain links TRBV4-2 to TRBJ1-5; D is undetermined. The germline V gene encodes CDR1 LGHNA and CDR2 YNFKEQ. The CDR3 length is 17 residues. V lost 4 bases to trimming and J lost 1 base, with 17 bases between them. The CDR3, as DNA: TGTGCCAGCAGCCCCCGACACTCCCAGGCGAGCAATCAGCCCCAGCATTTT. It is translated as CASSPRHSQASNQPQHF.

The chain combines TRBV6-5 with TRBJ2-5, with unresolved D. Germline CDR1 MNHEY, CDR2 SVGAGI. V lost 2 bases and J 3 bases, leaving 10 bases between the germline ends. The CDR3 is 14 residues long. CDR3 protein: CASSYGQAKETQYF. CDR3 sequence (DNA): TGTGCCAGCAGTTACGGGCAGGCGAAAGAGACCCAGTACTTC.

This sequence joins TRBV7-2 and TRBJ2-1, with TRBD2 matching 7 bases. Trimming removed 8 bases from V and 2 bases from J; junction bases left unmatched: 0. The CDR3 length is 12 residues. CDR1 and CDR2 from the germline V gene are SGHTA and FQGNSA. Here the CDR3 DNA reads TGTGCCAGCGGGAGGGCCTACAATGAGCAGTTCTTC. Protein: CASGRAYNEQFF.

The chain is built from TRBV28 and TRBJ2-5, with 10 bases that match TRBD1. V dropped 5 bases and J dropped 2; count of bases not matched to a gene: 8. The CDR3 spans 16 residues. Germline V gene lookup returns CDR1 MDHEN and CDR2 SYDVKM. This chain's CDR3 is CASSETGGWKQETQYF. The CDR3 DNA sequence: TGTGCCAGCAGTGAGACAGGGGGCTGGAAGCAAGAGACCCAGTACTTC.

V gene TRBV19 combines with J gene TRBJ2-7; TRBD2 is a possible D gene (5 bases). The V gene lost 7 bases and the J gene lost 5 bases, with 12 bases spanning the gap. This CDR3 is 12 amino acids long. Germline V lookup: CDR1 LNHDA, CDR2 SQIVND (reference sequence). CDR3 amino acids: CASTSDGDEQYF. CDR3 DNA: TGTGCCAGTACCTCGGACGGGGACGAGCAGTACTTC.

The chain employs TRBV5-4 and TRBJ1-2, with 8 positions matching TRBD1. Germline CDR1 is SGHNT and CDR2 is YYREEE (reference sequence). Trimming removed 4 bases from V and 3 bases from J; junction bases left unmatched: 8. The CDR3 loop spans 15 amino acids. The CDR3 DNA reads TGTGCCAGCAGCGTCCGACAGGGGATGGACTATGGCTACACCTTC. It is translated as CASSVRQGMDYGYTF.

V is TRBV6-1 and J is TRBJ1-2, with no clear D. This CDR3 region has 15 residues. The germline V and J ends were trimmed by 1 base and 0 bases, with 9 bases remaining between them. Germline loops: CDR1 MNHNS, CDR2 SASEGT. The CDR3 DNA is TGTGCCAGCAGTGAAGGTGGGCTCTCTAACTATGGCTACACCTTC. This encodes CASSEGGLSNYGYTF.

This clone is a singleton in its sample. CDR3 protein: CASSIIAGGSYNEQFF. CDR3 DNA sequence: TGTGCCAGTAGTATAATAGCGGGGGGATCATACAATGAGCAGTTCTTC. The J gene is TRBJ2-1, the V gene TRBV19; 10 nucleotides agree with TRBD2. V lost 2 bases to trimming and J lost 4 bases; unmatched junction nucleotides: 5. The CDR3 runs to 16 residues. From germline, CDR1 is LNHDA and CDR2 SQIVND (reference sequence).

The V gene is TRBV25-1, the J gene TRBJ1-2, with D perhaps matching TRBD1 (6 bases). Trimming cost V 6 bases and J 7 bases, with 9 bases left between them. The V gene's germline CDR1 is MGHDK and CDR2 SYGVNS. The CDR3 has 11 amino acids. The CDR3 loop reads CASSQGRGYTF. The CDR3 nucleotides read TGTGCCAGCAGCCAGGGGCGTGGCTACACCTTC.

This rearrangement joins TRBV6-1 to TRBJ2-7; the match to TRBD2 covers 8 bases. J gave up 4 bases and V 6 bases, and 2 bases lay outside the gene matches. Germline CDR1 MNHNS, CDR2 SASEGT. The CDR3 is made up of 12 amino acids. CDR3 loop: CASSGLAYEQYF. CDR3 in DNA: TGTGCCAGCAGCGGACTAGCTTACGAGCAGTACTTC.

The rearrangement joins TRBV12-5 to TRBJ2-1; TRBD2 agrees at 10 bases. Germline values: CDR1 LGHNT, CDR2 FRNRAP. The ends lost 5 bases at V and 1 base at J; junction bases unmatched: 8. The CDR3 runs to 17 residues. CDR3 in amino acids: CASGTAGGGVSYNEQFF. In DNA, the CDR3 is TGTGCTAGTGGTACAGCGGGGGGGGGTGTGTCCTACAATGAGCAGTTCTTC.

The rearrangement uses TRBV2 and TRBJ1-5; 7 nucleotides match TRBD1. This CDR3 is 14 amino acids long. V was pared by 2 bases and J by 4 bases, with 2 bases of the junction left unmatched. The germline V gene has CDR1 SNHLY and CDR2 FYNNEI. CDR3 protein: CASSETGANQPQHF. Here the CDR3 DNA reads TGTGCCAGCAGTGAAACAGGGGCTAATCAGCCCCAGCATTTT.

The chain links TRBV9 to TRBJ1-3, with 10 bases identical to TRBD1. The CDR3 is 18 residues long. Germline loops: CDR1 SGDLS, CDR2 YYNGEE. The ends lost 4 bases at V and 0 bases at J; junction bases unmatched: 10. The CDR3 DNA reads as TGTGCCAGCAGCTCCTTACCGGGACAGGGGTACTCTGGAAACACCATATATTTT. As protein: CASSSLPGQGYSGNTIYF.

J is TRBJ1-3 and V is TRBV28; D unclear. Per germline, CDR1 MDHEN and CDR2 SYDVKM. V lost 5 bases and J lost 0, with 8 bases in between. The CDR3 length is 14 residues. The CDR3 is CASSLTSSGNTIYF. The CDR3 DNA reads TGTGCCAGCAGTCTCACAAGCTCTGGAAACACCATATATTTT.

This sequence joins TRBV6-5 and TRBJ2-7, with a possible D match to TRBD1 (5 bases). V lost 3 bases and J 0 bases, leaving 9 bases between the germline ends. Germline loops: CDR1 MNHEY, CDR2 SVGAGI. The CDR3 contains 14 residues. CDR3 loop: CASSYGAVSYEQYF. The CDR3 coding sequence is TGTGCCAGCAGTTATGGGGCGGTCTCCTACGAGCAGTACTTC.

The chain joins TRBV27 to TRBJ2-2; 9 bases line up with TRBD2. The CDR3 sequence is 16 residues long. Germline trimming cut 5 bases from V and 7 bases from J; bases unmatched to any gene: 11. The V gene's germline CDR1 is MNHEY and CDR2 SMNVEV (reference sequence). CDR3 sequence reads: CASSPTGTSIGGELFF. The CDR3 region has the DNA TGTGCCAGCAGTCCTACCGGGACTAGCATCGGCGGGGAGCTGTTTTTT.

This clone was seen only once. V and J are TRBV7-3 and TRBJ2-3; D unresolved. There are 12 residues in the CDR3. Germline V gene data show CDR1 as SGHTA and CDR2 as FQGTGA. Trimming removed 2 bases from V and 4 bases from J, with 4 bases in between. The CDR3 nucleotides are TGTGCCAGCAGCTTAGGCCCAGATACGCAGTATTTT. It yields the protein CASSLGPDTQYF.

The chain joins TRBV6-1 to TRBJ1-1; no firm D call. Trimming shortened V by 7 bases and J by 4 bases, and 16 bases separated the two germline ends. Germline V gene data show CDR1 as MNHNS and CDR2 as SASEGT. The CDR3 has 14 residues. In DNA form, the CDR3 reads TGTGCCAGCACGACTTTGGGTTCGGCCACTGAAGCTTTCTTT. This codes for CASTTLGSATEAFF.

CDR3 DNA: TGTGCCAGCAGCGACGGGGCAGGGGGTGCAGATACGCAGTATTTT. Translated: CASSDGAGGADTQYF. This rearrangement joins TRBV6-4 to TRBJ2-3, with TRBD1 identical over 7 bases. Germline trimming cut 6 bases from V and 4 bases from J; bases unmatched to any gene: 10. Germline V gene data show CDR1 as MRHNA and CDR2 as SNTAGT. The CDR3 is 15 amino acids.

The rearrangement links TRBV15 to TRBJ2-7, with 7 bases identical to TRBD2. The CDR3 consists of 15 residues. Germline CDR1 reads LNHNV; CDR2 reads YYDKDF (reference sequence). V shed 0 bases, J shed 5 bases, and the junction held 7 bases outside the gene matches. CDR3 coding DNA: TGTGCCACCAGCAGAGATAAACTAGCGAGCCACGAGCAGTACTTC. Protein product: CATSRDKLASHEQYF.

The chain recombines TRBV5-1 with TRBJ2-2; perhaps TRBD1 as D (6 bases). Trimming pared 4 bases from V and 2 bases from J, leaving 12 bases between. The CDR3 extends over 15 amino acids. The germline gives CDR1 SGHRS, CDR2 YFSETQ. The DNA of the CDR3 is TGCGCCAGCAGCACCCGGACAGCAAACACCGGGGAGCTGTTTTTT. It yields the protein CASSTRTANTGELFF.

This rearrangement joins TRBV7-4 to TRBJ2-7; weak D call: TRBD1 (6 bases). The CDR3 sequence is 18 residues long. Trimming left V 4 bases short and J 2 bases short, with 24 bases between. Per germline, CDR1 SGHVT and CDR2 SQSDAQ. The CDR3 region is CASSCPVSVWAGAYEQYF. Written as DNA, the CDR3 is TGTGCCAGCAGCTGCCCCGTTTCGGTGTGGGCAGGGGCCTACGAGCAGTACTTC. The full variable domain, in which reference TRBV7-4 and TRBJ2-7 provide the parts outside the CDR3, is GAGVSQSPRYKVAKRGRDVALRCDSISGHVTLYWYRQTLGQGSEVLTYSQSDAQRDKSGRPSGRFSAERPERSVSTLKIQRTEQGDSAVYLCASSCPVSVWAGAYEQYFGPGTRLTVT.

The CDR3 sequence is CASSFELLAGGRPTEQFF. CDR3 DNA: TGCGCCAGCAGCTTCGAGTTACTAGCGGGAGGCCGTCCTACTGAGCAGTTCTTC. The chain combines TRBV5-1 with TRBJ2-1; 12 bases align to TRBD2. V trimming: 2 bases; J trimming: 9 bases; junction bases outside the gene matches: 15. The CDR3 loop spans 18 amino acids. CDR1 is SGHRS, CDR2 YFSETQ, per germline.